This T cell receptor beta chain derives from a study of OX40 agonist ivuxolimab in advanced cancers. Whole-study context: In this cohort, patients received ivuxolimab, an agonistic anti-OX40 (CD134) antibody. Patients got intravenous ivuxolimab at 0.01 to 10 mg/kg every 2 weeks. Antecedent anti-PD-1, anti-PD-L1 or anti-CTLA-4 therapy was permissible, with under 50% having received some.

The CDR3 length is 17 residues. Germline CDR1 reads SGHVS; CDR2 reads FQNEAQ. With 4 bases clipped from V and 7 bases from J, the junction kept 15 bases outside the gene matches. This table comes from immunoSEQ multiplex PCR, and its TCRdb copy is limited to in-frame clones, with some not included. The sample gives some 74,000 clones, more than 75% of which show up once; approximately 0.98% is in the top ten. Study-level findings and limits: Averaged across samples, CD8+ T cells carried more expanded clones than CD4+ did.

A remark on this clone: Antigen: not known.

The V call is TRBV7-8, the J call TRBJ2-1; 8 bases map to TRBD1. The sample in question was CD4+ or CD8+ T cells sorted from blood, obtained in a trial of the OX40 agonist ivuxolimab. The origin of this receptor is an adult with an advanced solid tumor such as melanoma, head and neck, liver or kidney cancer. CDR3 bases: TGTGCCAGCAGCTCGGGGGATTACAGGGGGAATCAAAATGAGCAGTTCTTC. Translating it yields CASSSGDYRGNQNEQFF. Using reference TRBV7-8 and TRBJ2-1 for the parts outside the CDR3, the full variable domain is GAGVSQSPRYKVAKRGQDVALRCDPISGHVSLFWYQQALGQGPEFLTYFQNEAQLDKSGLPSDRFFAERPEGSVSTLKIQRTQQEDSAVYLCASSSGDYRGNQNEQFFGPGTRLTVL.